The 9 T cell receptor beta chains presented below share a single source sample, sequenced in a study of blood T cell repertoires in COVID-19. Using immunoSEQ multiplex PCR, the repertoire was profiled, and TCRdb retains in-frame clones only, with some absent. The repertoire holds 190,000 or so clones, around 87% seen once, with less than 3% in the top ten. Sequencing was done on a sample of peripheral blood. These receptors were taken from a man in his forties with active or convalescent COVID-19.

This clone came up once. The V and J genes are TRBV3-1 (or the pseudogene TRBV3-2) and TRBJ2-5; D unclear. Trimming shortened V by 1 base and J by 1 base, and 7 bases separated the two germline ends. This CDR3 spans 14 amino acids. Per germline, CDR1 LGHDT and CDR2 YNNKEL (reference sequence). CDR3 protein: CASSQALLQETQYF. CDR3 DNA: TGTGCCAGCAGCCAAGCGCTACTCCAAGAGACCCAGTACTTC.

The gene calls are TRBV6-5 and TRBJ2-7, with 9 positions matching TRBD1. Germline lookup yields CDR1 MNHEY and CDR2 SVGAGI. The CDR3 has 14 residues. Losses at the gene ends were 0 bases for V and 3 bases for J; bases not matched to a gene: 0. The CDR3 DNA is TGTGCCAGCAGTTACTCGGACAGGGGCTACGAGCAGTACTTC. Protein sequence: CASSYSDRGYEQYF.

The chain couples TRBV18 to TRBJ1-4; the D gene is possibly TRBD1 (5 bases). Deletions cut 6 bases from V and 7 bases from J, with 12 bases between. The CDR3 has 13 amino acids. Germline CDR1 is KGHSH and CDR2 is LQKENI. CDR3 region: CASSPTGFEKLFF. The CDR3 DNA is TGTGCCAGCTCCCCCACAGGTTTTGAAAAACTGTTTTTT.

The chain is built from TRBV2 and TRBJ1-4, with TRBD1 matching 8 bases. Germline V gives CDR1 SNHLY, CDR2 FYNNEI. Germline trimming cut 6 bases from V and 7 bases from J; bases unmatched to any gene: 7. This CDR3 has 14 residues. The CDR3 DNA sequence: TGTGCCAGCAGAAACAGGGGGAGCGGTGAAAAACTGTTTTTT. This encodes CASRNRGSGEKLFF.

This sequence joins TRBV5-5 and TRBJ2-3; perhaps TRBD1 as D (5 bases). Trimming stripped 2 bases from V and 5 bases from J, with 12 bases between. The CDR3 is 14 amino acids. The germline gives CDR1 SGHKS, CDR2 YYEKEE (reference sequence). CDR3 bases: TGTGCCAGCAGCTTTGGTCAGGGAAGAGATACGCAGTATTTT. Translated, it gives CASSFGQGRDTQYF. The full variable domain, its missing parts supplied by reference TRBV5-5 and TRBJ2-3, is DAGVTQSPTHLIKTRGQQVTLRCSPISGHKSVSWYQQVLGQGPQFIFQYYEKEERGRGNFPDRFSARQFPNYSSELNVNALLLGDSALYLCASSFGQGRDTQYFGPGTRLTVL.

This clone was recorded only once. The J gene is TRBJ2-4, the V gene TRBV7-2, with 7 bases that match TRBD2. The junction had 3 bases not matched to a gene; V was cut back by 5 bases and J by 8 bases. Germline lookup yields CDR1 SGHTA and CDR2 FQGNSA. The CDR3 is made up of 12 amino acids. The CDR3 reads CASSPGGDIQYF. The CDR3 DNA follows: TGTGCCAGCAGCCCGGGAGGTGACATTCAGTACTTC.

V usage is TRBV20-1 and J usage is TRBJ1-1; D remains unclear. CDR1 is DFQATT, CDR2 SNEGSKA, per germline (reference sequence). The V gene lost 4 bases and the J gene lost 2 bases, with 5 bases spanning the gap. The CDR3 has 11 residues. In DNA, the CDR3 is TGCAGTGCTATACAAAACACTGAAGCTTTCTTT. It yields the protein CSAIQNTEAFF.

V usage is TRBV9 and J usage is TRBJ1-3; 9 bases align to TRBD1. The CDR3 totals 14 residues. Per germline, CDR1 SGDLS and CDR2 YYNGEE. J was trimmed by 8 bases and V by 3 bases; bases with no gene match: 6. The CDR3 DNA reads as TGTGCCAGCAGCGCCCGGGACAGGGCGGACACCATATATTTT. Protein product: CASSARDRADTIYF.

This chain connects TRBV30 to TRBJ1-1; unclear D gene. Germline V gene lookup returns CDR1 GTSNPN and CDR2 SVGIG (reference sequence). V was shortened by 4 bases and J by 0 bases, with 15 bases between the two germline ends. This CDR3 is built from 15 residues. The CDR3 nucleotides are TGTGCCTGGATCCCCCTAGGGAGTATGAACACTGAAGCTTTCTTT. Amino acid sequence: CAWIPLGSMNTEAFF. Looking up the rest from reference TRBV30 and TRBJ1-1 gives the full variable domain: SQTIHQWPATLVQPVGSPLSLECTVEGTSNPNLYWYRQAAGRGLQLLFYSVGIGQISSEVPQNLSASRPQDRQFILSSKKLLLSDSGFYLCAWIPLGSMNTEAFFGQGTRLTVV.